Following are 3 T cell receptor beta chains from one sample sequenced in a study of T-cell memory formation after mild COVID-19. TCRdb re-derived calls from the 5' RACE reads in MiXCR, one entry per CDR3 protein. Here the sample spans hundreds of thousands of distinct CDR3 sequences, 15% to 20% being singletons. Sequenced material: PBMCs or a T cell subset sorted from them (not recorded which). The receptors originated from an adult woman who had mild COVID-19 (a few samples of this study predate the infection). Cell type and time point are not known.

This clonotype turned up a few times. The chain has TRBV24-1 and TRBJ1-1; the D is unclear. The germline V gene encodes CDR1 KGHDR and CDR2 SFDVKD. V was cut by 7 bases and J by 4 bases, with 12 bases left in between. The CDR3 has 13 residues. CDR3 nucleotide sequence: TGTGCCACCAGGGACCCTACGGGCACTGAAGCTTTCTTT. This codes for CATRDPTGTEAFF.

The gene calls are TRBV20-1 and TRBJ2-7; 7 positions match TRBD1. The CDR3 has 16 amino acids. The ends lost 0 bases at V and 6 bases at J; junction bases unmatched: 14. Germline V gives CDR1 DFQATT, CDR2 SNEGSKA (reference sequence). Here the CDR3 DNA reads TGCAGTGCTAGAGATTCCTTAACCGGGACAGCCCTCGAGCAGTACTTC. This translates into CSARDSLTGTALEQYF.

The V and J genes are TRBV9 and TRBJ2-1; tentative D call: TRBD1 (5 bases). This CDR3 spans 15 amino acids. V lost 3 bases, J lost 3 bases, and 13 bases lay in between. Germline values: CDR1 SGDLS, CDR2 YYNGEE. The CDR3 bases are TGTGCCAGCAGCGCCTCAGGGATCGACTACAATGAGCAGTTCTTC. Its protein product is CASSASGIDYNEQFF.